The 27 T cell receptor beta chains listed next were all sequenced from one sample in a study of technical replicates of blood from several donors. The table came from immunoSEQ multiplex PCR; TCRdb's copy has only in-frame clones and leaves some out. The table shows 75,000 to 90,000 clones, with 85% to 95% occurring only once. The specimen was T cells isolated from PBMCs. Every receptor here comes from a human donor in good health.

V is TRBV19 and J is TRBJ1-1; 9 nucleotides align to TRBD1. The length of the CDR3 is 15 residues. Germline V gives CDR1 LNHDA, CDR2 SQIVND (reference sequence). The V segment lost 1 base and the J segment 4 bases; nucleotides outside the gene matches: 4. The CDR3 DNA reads TGTGCCAGTAGTATAGCCGGGACAGGGAGCACTGAAGCTTTCTTT. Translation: CASSIAGTGSTEAFF. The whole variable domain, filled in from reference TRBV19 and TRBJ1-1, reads DGGITQSPKYLFRKEGQNVTLSCEQNLNHDAMYWYRQDPGQGLRLIYYSQIVNDFQKGDIAEGYSVSREKKESFPLTVTSAQKNPTAFYLCASSIAGTGSTEAFFGQGTRLTVV.

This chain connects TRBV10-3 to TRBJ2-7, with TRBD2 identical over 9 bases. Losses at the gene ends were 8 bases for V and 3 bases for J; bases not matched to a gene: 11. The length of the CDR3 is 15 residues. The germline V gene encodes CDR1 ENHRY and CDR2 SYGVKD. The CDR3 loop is CAILPGGGGDYEQYF. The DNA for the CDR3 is TGTGCCATCCTCCCGGGCGGCGGGGGGGACTACGAGCAGTACTTC.

CDR3: CASSFRDEQFF. CDR3 in DNA: TGTGCCAGCAGCTTCAGGGATGAGCAGTTCTTC. The chain has TRBV7-8 and TRBJ2-1; perhaps TRBD1 as D (5 bases). From germline, CDR1 is SGHVS and CDR2 FQNEAQ. The germline V and J ends were trimmed by 3 bases and 8 bases, with 5 bases remaining between them. The CDR3 is made up of 11 amino acids.

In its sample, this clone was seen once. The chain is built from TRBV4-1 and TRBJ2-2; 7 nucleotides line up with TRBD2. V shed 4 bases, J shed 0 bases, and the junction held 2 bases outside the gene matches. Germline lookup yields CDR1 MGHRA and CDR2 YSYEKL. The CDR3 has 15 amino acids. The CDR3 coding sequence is TGCGCCAGCAGCCCACGGGGGGCGAACACCGGGGAGCTGTTTTTT. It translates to CASSPRGANTGELFF.

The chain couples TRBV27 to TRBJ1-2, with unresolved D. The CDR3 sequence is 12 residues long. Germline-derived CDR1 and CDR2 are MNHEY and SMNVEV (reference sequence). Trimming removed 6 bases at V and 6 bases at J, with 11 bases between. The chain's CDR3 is CASRDPHNGYTF. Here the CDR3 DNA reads TGTGCCAGCAGAGATCCCCACAATGGCTACACCTTC.

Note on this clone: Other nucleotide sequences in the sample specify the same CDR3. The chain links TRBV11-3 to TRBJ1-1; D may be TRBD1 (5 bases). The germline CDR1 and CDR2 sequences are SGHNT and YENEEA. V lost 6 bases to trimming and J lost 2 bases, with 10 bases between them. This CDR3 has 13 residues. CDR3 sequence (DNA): TGTGCCAGCAGTCCCCAGGGAAACACTGAAGCTTTCTTT. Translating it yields CASSPQGNTEAFF.

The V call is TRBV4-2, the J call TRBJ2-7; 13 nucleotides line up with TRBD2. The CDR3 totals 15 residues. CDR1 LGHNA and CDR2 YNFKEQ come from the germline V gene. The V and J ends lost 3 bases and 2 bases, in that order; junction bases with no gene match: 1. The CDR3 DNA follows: TGTGCCAGCAGCCATGGACTAGCGGGAGCCTACGAGCAGTACTTC. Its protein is CASSHGLAGAYEQYF.

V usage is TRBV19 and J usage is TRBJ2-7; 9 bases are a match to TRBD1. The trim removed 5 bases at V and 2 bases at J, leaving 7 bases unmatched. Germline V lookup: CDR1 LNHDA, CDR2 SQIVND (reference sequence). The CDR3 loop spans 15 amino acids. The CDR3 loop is CASSGSGTGTYEQYF. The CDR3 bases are TGTGCCAGTAGTGGATCCGGGACAGGGACCTACGAGCAGTACTTC.

CDR3: CASSPRDNQPQHF. In DNA, the CDR3 is TGTGCCAGCAGTCCCCGGGACAATCAGCCCCAGCATTTT. V usage is TRBV6-5 and J usage is TRBJ1-5; D call uncertain. The CDR3 extends over 13 amino acids. In germline, CDR1 is MNHEY, CDR2 SVGAGI. V was trimmed by 5 bases and J by 3 bases, leaving 8 bases between them.

The DNA for the CDR3 is TGTGCCAGCAGCCCCAGGGTAGCGGGAGGGAATGAGCAGTTCTTC. Translated, it gives CASSPRVAGGNEQFF. The V and J genes are TRBV6-6 and TRBJ2-1; 11 nucleotides agree with TRBD2. CDR1 MNHNY and CDR2 SVGAGI come from the germline V gene (reference sequence). The CDR3 is 15 residues long. After removal of 6 bases from V and 7 bases from J, the junction contained 8 bases not matched to a gene.

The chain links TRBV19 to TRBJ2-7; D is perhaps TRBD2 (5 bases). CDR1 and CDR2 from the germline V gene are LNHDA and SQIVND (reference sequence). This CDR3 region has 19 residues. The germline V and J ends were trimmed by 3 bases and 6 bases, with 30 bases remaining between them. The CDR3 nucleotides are TGTGCCAGTAGTATTTCGGCGACTCAGTCCCTAGCAGGTATCCGCGAGCAGTACTTC. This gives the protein CASSISATQSLAGIREQYF.

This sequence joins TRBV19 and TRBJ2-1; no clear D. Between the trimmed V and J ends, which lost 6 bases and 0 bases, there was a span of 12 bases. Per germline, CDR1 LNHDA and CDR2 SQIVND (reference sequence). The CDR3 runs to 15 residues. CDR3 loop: CASRSALSSYNEQFF. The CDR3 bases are TGTGCCAGTAGGTCAGCGCTTAGCTCCTACAATGAGCAGTTCTTC.

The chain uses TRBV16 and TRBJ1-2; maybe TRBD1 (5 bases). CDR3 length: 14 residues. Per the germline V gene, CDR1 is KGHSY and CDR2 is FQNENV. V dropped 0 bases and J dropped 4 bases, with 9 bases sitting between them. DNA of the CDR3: TGTGCCAGCAGCCAATCGCAGGGCGGCTATGGCTACACCTTC. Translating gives CASSQSQGGYGYTF.

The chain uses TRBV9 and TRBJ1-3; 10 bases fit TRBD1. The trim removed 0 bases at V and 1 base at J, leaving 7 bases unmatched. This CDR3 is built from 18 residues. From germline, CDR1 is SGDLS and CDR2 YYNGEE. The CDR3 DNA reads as TGTGCCAGCAGCGTAGATTGGGACAGGGGAATTTCTGGAAACACCATATATTTT. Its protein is CASSVDWDRGISGNTIYF.

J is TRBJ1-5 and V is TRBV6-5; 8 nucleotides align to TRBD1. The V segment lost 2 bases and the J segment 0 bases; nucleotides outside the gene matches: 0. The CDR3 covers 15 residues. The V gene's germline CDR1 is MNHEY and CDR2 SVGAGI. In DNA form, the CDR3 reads TGTGCCAGCAGTTACGGGACAGGTAGCAATCAGCCCCAGCATTTT. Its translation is CASSYGTGSNQPQHF.

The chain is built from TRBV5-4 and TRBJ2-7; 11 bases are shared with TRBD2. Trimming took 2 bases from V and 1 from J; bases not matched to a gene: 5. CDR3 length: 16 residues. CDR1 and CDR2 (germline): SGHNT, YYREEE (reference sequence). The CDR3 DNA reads TGTGCCAGCAGCTTTAGCGGGAGGGTATATTCCTACGAGCAGTACTTC. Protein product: CASSFSGRVYSYEQYF.

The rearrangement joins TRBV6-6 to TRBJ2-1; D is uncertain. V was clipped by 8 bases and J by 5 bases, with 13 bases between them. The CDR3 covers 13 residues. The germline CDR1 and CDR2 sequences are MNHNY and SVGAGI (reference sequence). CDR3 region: CASSASRHNEQFF. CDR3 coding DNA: TGTGCCAGCTCAGCGTCACGACACAATGAGCAGTTCTTC.

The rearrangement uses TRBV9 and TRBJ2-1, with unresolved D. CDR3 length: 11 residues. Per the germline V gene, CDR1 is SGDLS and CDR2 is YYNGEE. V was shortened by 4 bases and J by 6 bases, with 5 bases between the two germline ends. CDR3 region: CASSRANEQFF. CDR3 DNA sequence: TGTGCCAGCAGCCGCGCCAATGAGCAGTTCTTC.

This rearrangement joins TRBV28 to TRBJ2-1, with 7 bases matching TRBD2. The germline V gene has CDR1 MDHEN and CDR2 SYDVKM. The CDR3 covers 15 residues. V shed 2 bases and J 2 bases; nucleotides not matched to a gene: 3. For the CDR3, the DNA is TGTGCCAGCAGTTTACGGGGACTACCCTACAATGAGCAGTTCTTC. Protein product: CASSLRGLPYNEQFF.

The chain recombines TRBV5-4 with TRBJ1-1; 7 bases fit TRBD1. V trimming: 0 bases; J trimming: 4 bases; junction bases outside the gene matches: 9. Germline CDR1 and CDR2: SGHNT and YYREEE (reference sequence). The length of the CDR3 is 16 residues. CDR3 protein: CASSLAGRGGGTEAFF. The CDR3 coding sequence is TGTGCCAGCAGCTTGGCCGGAAGAGGGGGCGGCACTGAAGCTTTCTTT.

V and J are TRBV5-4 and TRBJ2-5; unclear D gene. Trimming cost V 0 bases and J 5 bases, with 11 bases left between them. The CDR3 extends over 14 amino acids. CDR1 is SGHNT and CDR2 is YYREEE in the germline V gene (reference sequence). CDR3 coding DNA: TGTGCCAGCAGCTTGGAGTCAGGCAAGGAGACCCAGTACTTC. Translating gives CASSLESGKETQYF. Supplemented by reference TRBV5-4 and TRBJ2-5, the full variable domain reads ETGVTQSPTHLIKTRGQQVTLRCSSQSGHNTVSWYQQALGQGPQFIFQYYREEENGRGNFPPRFSGLQFPNYSSELNVNALELDDSALYLCASSLESGKETQYFGPGTRLLVL.

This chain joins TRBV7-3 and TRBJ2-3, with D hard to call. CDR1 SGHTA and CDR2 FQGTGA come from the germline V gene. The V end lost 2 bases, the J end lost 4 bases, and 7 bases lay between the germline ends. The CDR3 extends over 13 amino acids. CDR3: CASSLFLADTQYF. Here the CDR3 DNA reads TGTGCCAGCAGCTTATTTCTTGCAGATACGCAGTATTTT.

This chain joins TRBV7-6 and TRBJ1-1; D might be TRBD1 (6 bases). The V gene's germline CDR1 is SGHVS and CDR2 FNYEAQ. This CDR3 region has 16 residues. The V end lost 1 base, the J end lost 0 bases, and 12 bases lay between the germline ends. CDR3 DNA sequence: TGTGCCAGCAGCTTAGGAACAGGGAATATGAACACTGAAGCTTTCTTT. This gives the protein CASSLGTGNMNTEAFF. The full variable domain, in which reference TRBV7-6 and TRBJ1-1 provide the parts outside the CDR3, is GAGVSQSPRYKVTKRGQDVALRCDPISGHVSLYWYRQALGQGPEFLTYFNYEAQQDKSGLPNDRFSAERPEGSISTLTIQRTEQRDSAMYRCASSLGTGNMNTEAFFGQGTRLTVV.

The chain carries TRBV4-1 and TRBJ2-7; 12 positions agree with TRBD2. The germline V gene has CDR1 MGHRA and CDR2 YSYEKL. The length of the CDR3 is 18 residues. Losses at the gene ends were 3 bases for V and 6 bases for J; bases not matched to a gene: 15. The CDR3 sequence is CASSHIRLAGVIHSEQYF. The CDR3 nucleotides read TGCGCCAGCAGCCATATTCGACTAGCGGGAGTGATTCATTCCGAGCAGTACTTC.

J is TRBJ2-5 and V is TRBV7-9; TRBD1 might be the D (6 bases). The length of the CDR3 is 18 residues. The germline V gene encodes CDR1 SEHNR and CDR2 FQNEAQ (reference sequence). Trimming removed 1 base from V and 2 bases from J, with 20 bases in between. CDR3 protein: CASSLGSSGTRGQETQYF. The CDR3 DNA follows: TGTGCCAGCAGCTTAGGATCGTCAGGGACAAGGGGTCAAGAGACCCAGTACTTC. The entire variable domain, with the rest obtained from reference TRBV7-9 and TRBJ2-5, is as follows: DTGVSQNPRHKITKRGQNVTFRCDPISEHNRLYWYRQTLGQGPEFLTYFQNEAQLEKSRLLSDRFSAERPKGSFSTLEIQRTEQGDSAMYLCASSLGSSGTRGQETQYFGPGTRLLVL.

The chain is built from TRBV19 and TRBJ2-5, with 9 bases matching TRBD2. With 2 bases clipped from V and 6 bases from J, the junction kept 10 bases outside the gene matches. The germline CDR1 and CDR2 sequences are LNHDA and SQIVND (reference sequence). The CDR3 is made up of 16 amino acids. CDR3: CASSIYHSGGIQTQYF. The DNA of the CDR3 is TGTGCCAGTAGTATATACCATAGCGGGGGAATACAGACCCAGTACTTC.

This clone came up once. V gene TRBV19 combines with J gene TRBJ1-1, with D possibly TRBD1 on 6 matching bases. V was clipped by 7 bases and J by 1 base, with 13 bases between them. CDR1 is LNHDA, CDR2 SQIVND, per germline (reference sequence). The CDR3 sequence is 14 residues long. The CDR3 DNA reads TGTGCCAGTACGAACCTACAGGGGAACACTGAAGCTTTCTTT. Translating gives CASTNLQGNTEAFF.